A selection of T cell receptor beta chains follows, all from one sample in a study of molecular identifiers for immune sequencing clone quantification. A single record per CDR3 protein comes from TCRdb applying MiXCR to the PCR reads. The table lists some 320,000 distinct CDR3 sequences, 20% to 25% of them singletons, with more than 0.8% in the top ten. Input material: naive CD8+ T cells from blood, with Jurkat cell RNA spiked in. All receptors come from a human donor in good health. Some libraries in this study had Jurkat cell RNA spiked in. The CDR3 runs from the conserved cysteine through the conserved F or W. The D gene is left open where the match is weak. Not every row has a clone size; where given, it reads once, few, many or a size class.

v_gene	d_gene	j_gene	abundance	CDR3aa	CDR3nt
TRBV15	-	TRBJ1-1	many	CATSRGPRDTTGAEAFF	TGTGCCACCAGCAGAGGCCCTAGGGACACAACCGGCGCTGAAGCTTTCTTT
TRBV7-6	-	TRBJ2-3	many	CASSFGFTDTQYF	TGTGCCAGCAGCTTCGGTTTCACAGATACGCAGTATTTT
TRBV30	TRBD1	TRBJ2-1	many	CAWSVRDRGPYNEQFF	TGTGCCTGGAGTGTAAGGGACAGGGGGCCCTACAATGAGCAGTTCTTC
TRBV5-1	-	TRBJ2-6	many	CASSQGLRFQSGANVLTF	TGCGCCAGCAGCCAAGGATTACGGTTCCAGTCTGGGGCCAACGTCCTGACTTTC
TRBV5-8	TRBD1	TRBJ1-2	many	CASSPTGADGYTF	TGTGCCAGCAGCCCAACAGGGGCGGATGGCTACACCTTC
TRBV19	-	TRBJ1-5	many	CASHLGRGPHQPQHF	TGTGCCAGCCACCTAGGCAGGGGCCCCCATCAGCCCCAGCATTTT
TRBV6-5	TRBD1	TRBJ2-2	many	CASGTGGTGELFF	TGTGCCAGCGGGACAGGGGGCACCGGGGAGCTGTTTTTT
TRBV24-1	-	TRBJ1-5	few	CATSDPPGPQHF	TGTGCCACCAGTGACCCACCTGGGCCCCAGCATTTT
TRBV29-1	TRBD1	TRBJ2-5	many	CSVEMGQGGETQYF	TGCAGCGTTGAAATGGGACAGGGAGGAGAGACCCAGTACTTC
TRBV13	-	TRBJ1-5	many	CASSLGGNGQPQHF	TGTGCCAGCAGCTTAGGGGGAAACGGACAGCCCCAGCATTTT
TRBV7-6	-	TRBJ2-7	many	CASSLGVQPYEQYF	TGTGCCAGCAGCTTAGGGGTACAGCCCTACGAGCAGTACTTC
TRBV9	TRBD1	TRBJ1-1	-	CASSVGQGAFEAFF	TGTGCCAGCAGCGTAGGACAGGGGGCGTTTGAAGCTTTCTTT
TRBV5-5	TRBD1	TRBJ2-5	many	CASRFRDSQETQYF	TGTGCCAGCAGATTCCGGGACAGCCAAGAGACCCAGTACTTC
TRBV20-1	TRBD2	TRBJ2-1	few	CSAPTSGANEQFF	TGCAGTGCTCCGACTAGCGGGGCCAATGAGCAGTTCTTC
TRBV6-5	-	TRBJ2-5	many	CASSENTGKETQYF	TGTGCCAGCAGCGAAAATACAGGGAAAGAGACCCAGTACTTC
TRBV6-6	-	TRBJ2-5	-	CASTAPQETQYF	TGTGCCAGCACCGCACCCCAAGAGACCCAGTACTTC
TRBV12-3/TRBV12-4	TRBD2	TRBJ2-3	many	CASRLAGGRDTQYF	TGTGCCAGCAGGCTAGCGGGGGGGCGAGATACGCAGTATTTT
TRBV7-6	TRBD2	TRBJ2-3	-	CASSLRASGTSTDTQYF	TGTGCCAGCAGCTTAAGGGCTAGCGGGACGAGCACAGATACGCAGTATTTT
TRBV27	TRBD2	TRBJ2-7	many	CASSSQAGGYEQYF	TGTGCCAGCAGTTCACAAGCGGGAGGGTACGAGCAGTACTTC
TRBV29-1	TRBD2	TRBJ2-7	many	CSVEAGGNEQYF	TGCAGCGTTGAGGCGGGGGGGAACGAGCAGTACTTC
TRBV7-6	-	TRBJ1-2	-	CASSPETNYGYTF	TGTGCCAGCAGCCCAGAGACTAACTATGGCTACACCTTC
TRBV7-9	TRBD2	TRBJ2-7	many	CASSLVGTSGPWEQYF	TGTGCCAGCAGCTTAGTCGGGACTAGCGGACCATGGGAGCAGTACTTC
TRBV20-1	-	TRBJ2-5	-	CSARERQTDPLQETQYF	TGCAGTGCTAGAGAACGACAGACAGACCCTCTACAGGAGACCCAGTACTTC
TRBV7-9	TRBD1	TRBJ2-2	many	CASSSRDRENTGELFF	TGTGCCAGCAGCTCCCGGGACAGAGAGAACACCGGGGAGCTGTTTTTT
TRBV12-3/TRBV12-4	TRBD2	TRBJ2-1	-	CASSSLVAGRAYNEQFF	TGTGCCAGCAGTTCCCTCGTAGCGGGTAGAGCCTACAATGAGCAGTTCTTC
TRBV20-1	-	TRBJ2-3	-	CSAYPSDRELTDTQYF	TGCAGTGCTTACCCCTCAGACCGGGAGCTCACAGATACGCAGTATTTT
TRBV12-5	TRBD2	TRBJ2-3	many	CASGLSLAGGTDTQYF	TGTGCTAGTGGCCTTTCCCTAGCGGGAGGCACAGATACGCAGTATTTT
TRBV23-1	TRBD1	TRBJ1-5	many	CASSPSDRGPNQPQHF	TGCGCCAGCAGTCCGTCGGACAGGGGGCCCAATCAGCCCCAGCATTTT
TRBV19	TRBD1	TRBJ2-2	-	CASSPWDSSNTGELFF	TGTGCCAGTAGTCCCTGGGACAGCTCGAACACCGGGGAGCTGTTTTTT
TRBV29-1	TRBD1	TRBJ1-1	many	CSVDQGARTLNTEAFF	TGCAGCGTTGATCAGGGGGCCCGAACTTTGAACACTGAAGCTTTCTTT
TRBV19	TRBD1	TRBJ1-5	many	CASSTLQGIQPQHF	TGTGCCAGTAGTACATTACAGGGGATCCAGCCCCAGCATTTT
TRBV24-1	TRBD2	TRBJ2-2	many	CATSAGGDGGELFF	TGTGCCACCAGTGCGGGGGGTGACGGCGGGGAGCTGTTTTTT
TRBV6-5	TRBD2	TRBJ2-1	many	CASSFATGGPGEQFF	TGTGCCAGCAGTTTTGCTACGGGAGGGCCCGGTGAGCAGTTCTTC
TRBV30	TRBD1	TRBJ1-1	many	CAWSGQGTAEAFF	TGTGCCTGGAGTGGACAGGGGACGGCTGAAGCTTTCTTT
TRBV28	TRBD2	TRBJ2-7	few	CASSLRLAGEQYF	TGTGCCAGCAGTTTAAGACTAGCTGGGGAGCAGTACTTC
TRBV7-9	TRBD1	TRBJ1-2	many	CASIQYRGDRSNYGYTF	TGTGCCAGCATCCAATACCGGGGGGACAGGAGTAACTATGGCTACACCTTC
TRBV5-1	TRBD1	TRBJ1-3	many	CASSAGTGGRGLSGNTIYF	TGCGCCAGCAGCGCTGGGACAGGGGGTAGGGGGCTCTCTGGAAACACCATATATTTT
TRBV27	-	TRBJ1-3	-	CASSLGRGTGNTIYF	TGTGCCAGCAGTTTAGGGAGAGGGACTGGAAACACCATATATTTT
TRBV7-2	-	TRBJ2-7	many	CASSPARTDYEQYF	TGTGCCAGCAGTCCCGCCCGGACAGACTACGAGCAGTACTTC
TRBV6-2/TRBV6-3	-	TRBJ1-1	-	CASNSVFEDTEAFF	TGTGCCAGCAACTCCGTGTTCGAGGACACTGAAGCTTTCTTT
TRBV4-1	-	TRBJ1-1	many	CASSQEQTNTEAFF	TGCGCCAGCAGCCAAGAACAGACGAACACTGAAGCTTTCTTT
TRBV28	-	TRBJ2-5	many	CASSFSGVETQYF	TGTGCCAGCAGTTTTTCGGGGGTTGAGACCCAGTACTTC
TRBV4-3	TRBD1	TRBJ2-2	-	CASSQLIGQGDREAGELFF	TGCGCCAGCAGCCAATTAATCGGACAGGGGGATCGTGAGGCCGGGGAGCTGTTTTTT
TRBV12-3/TRBV12-4	TRBD2	TRBJ2-7	few	CASRIAGGTYEQYF	TGTGCCAGCAGAATAGCGGGGGGAACGTACGAGCAGTACTTC
TRBV6-2/TRBV6-3	TRBD2	TRBJ2-5	many	CASSYSRSAGQETQYF	TGTGCCAGCAGTTACTCACGTTCAGCGGGGCAAGAGACCCAGTACTTC
TRBV3-1	-	TRBJ2-4	many	CASSLRRENIQYF	TGTGCCAGCAGCCTCCGACGAGAAAACATTCAGTACTTC
TRBV2	-	TRBJ2-7	-	CASSEEVGPTSYEQYF	TGTGCCAGCAGTGAAGAGGTGGGGCCGACCTCCTACGAGCAGTACTTC
TRBV7-6	-	TRBJ2-2	-	CASRPGAGPGELFF	TGTGCCAGCAGGCCCGGGGCCGGTCCCGGGGAGCTGTTTTTT
TRBV2	-	TRBJ2-7	many	CASKLAEEGFPYEQYF	TGTGCCAGCAAGTTGGCGGAGGAGGGGTTTCCCTACGAGCAGTACTTC
TRBV4-1	-	TRBJ2-2	many	CASSPQLTGELFF	TGCGCCAGCAGCCCACAACTAACCGGGGAGCTGTTTTTT
TRBV24-1	-	TRBJ2-3	many	CATNSGQDTDTQYF	TGTGCCACCAATTCTGGACAAGACACAGATACGCAGTATTTT
TRBV12-3/TRBV12-4	-	TRBJ2-3	many	CASSHTHGEITYTQYF	TGTGCCAGCAGCCACACACATGGGGAAATCACATATACGCAGTATTTT
TRBV13	TRBD1	TRBJ2-3	-	CASSLRDRGSTDTQYF	TGTGCCAGCAGCTTGCGGGACAGGGGAAGCACAGATACGCAGTATTTT
TRBV7-9	-	TRBJ2-3	many	CASSPWGAQPTDTQYF	TGTGCCAGCAGTCCCTGGGGGGCCCAGCCGACAGATACGCAGTATTTT
TRBV19	TRBD1	TRBJ1-4	few	CASSMGQGIGEKLFF	TGTGCCAGTAGTATGGGACAGGGGATCGGCGAAAAACTGTTTTTT
TRBV19	-	TRBJ2-7	-	CASSIRAGAPYEQYF	TGTGCCAGTAGTATTCGAGCGGGCGCGCCCTACGAGCAGTACTTC
TRBV3-1	TRBD2	TRBJ2-4	-	CASSQVVAGRIAGAAKNIQYF	TGTGCCAGCAGCCAAGTGGTGGCTGGTCGGATAGCGGGAGCGGCCAAAAACATTCAGTACTTC
TRBV11-2	-	TRBJ2-1	-	CASGSRGSSYNEQFF	TGTGCCAGCGGCTCTAGGGGTAGCTCCTACAATGAGCAGTTCTTC
TRBV20-1	TRBD1	TRBJ2-5	many	CSARSIYRDRHQETQYF	TGCAGTGCTAGGTCAATTTACCGGGACAGACACCAAGAGACCCAGTACTTC